A selection of T cell receptor beta chains follows, all from one sample in a study of T cells expressing NK-cell markers. TCRdb re-called the 5' RACE reads and gives one entry per CDR3 protein, without DNA. The specimen's table records 300,000 to 500,000 distinct CDR3 sequences. Sequences were obtained from blood T cells: a sorted CD56 or NKG2C T cell subset, CD4+ or CD8+ T cells, or bulk PBMC T cells (not recorded which). The source of these receptors is a woman aged 45-65 years in good health. Each CDR3 is given with its conserved first and last residue. Fields, in order: V gene, J gene, CDR3 protein.

TRBV2	TRBJ2-5	CASSATGGRHRAQYF
TRBV6-2/TRBV6-3	TRBJ2-5	CASSYELGALGETQYF
TRBV20-1	TRBJ2-1	CSARDPGFHSYNEQFF
TRBV7-8	TRBJ2-1	CASSPNGGELGNEQFF
TRBV19	TRBJ2-7	CASSFGLAGASYEQYF
TRBV7-9	TRBJ2-5	CASSPSEAETQYF
TRBV29-1	TRBJ1-1	CSVDTTGTEAFF
TRBV20-1	TRBJ2-5	CSASPPTEREGQGRGTQYF
TRBV19	TRBJ2-1	CASQKGLAYYEQFF
TRBV14	TRBJ2-4	CASSQVFSGIQYF
TRBV7-8	TRBJ1-1	CASSLVPRRLNTEAFF
TRBV5-1	TRBJ2-7	CASSLGNRYDEQYF
TRBV12-3/TRBV12-4	TRBJ1-4	CASSPFRTTNEKLFF
TRBV11-2	TRBJ2-5	CASSLDLLTQYF